This TCR beta chain was identified in a study of breast tumors, draining lymph nodes, adjacent tissues (TCRdb year 2016). Some background on the complete study: In breast cancer patients, the study compared the TCR beta repertoires of tumor, adjacent nontumor tissue and axillary lymph nodes. The study aimed to assess the relationships and possible T-cell exchange between tumor, surrounding tissue and draining lymph node repertoires in human breast cancer. Points the paper makes about the study in general: Tumor and nontumor tissue repertoires were significantly more similar in luminal-like than in basal-like breast cancer. T-cell repertoire diversity in tumors was found to be lower than in lymph nodes but higher than in nontumor tissue, and preferential V and J gene usage was observed. The data were considered consistent with most tumor T cells being derived from the lymph node and subsequently expanding within tumor tissue. The study presented the conclusion that tumor T cells originate in lymph nodes as consistent with a hypothesis, not as something directly demonstrated.

The axillary draining lymph nodes of breast cancer patients were the source of the lymph node samples. Sequencer: Illumina HiSeq 2000. Multiplex PCR amplification was used to build the TCR beta chain libraries. High-throughput sequencing was used to analyze the amplified TCR beta chain products. TCRdb reprocessing: public reads trimmed at Q25 with fastp, clones called with MiXCR, in-frame beta chains kept. Each CDR3 protein appears once, grouped with its most common genes and DNA. For this sample the table gives over 100,000 distinct CDR3 sequences, of which 20% to 25% were detected only once. About 2.4% of the sample is held by the ten biggest clonotypes. Counted from cysteine to phenylalanine, this CDR3 has 16 amino acids. Only the CDR3 portion is preserved as DNA: 48 bases, with reading frame beginning at the first base. V is pared back by 2 bases and J by 6 bases, with 17 bases lying between the germline termini. Sequences SGHDT (CDR1) and YYEEEE (CDR2) are obtained from the germline V gene.

This clonotype was found many times. The clone's antigen remains unknown. Base quality data are lacking; no much larger clone is found one base away. The V and J genes are TRBV5-6 and TRBJ2-2, with TRBD2 perhaps the D gene, on 6 matching bases. Sequenced material: axillary lymph node tissue. The receptor was derived from a female donor with breast cancer. Some clones in this sample may be carry-over from other donors' samples. The base sequence is TGTGCCAGCAGCTTACCGACTAGAAGAGCGGCCGGGGAGCTGTTTTTT. It encodes CASSLPTRRAAGELFF.